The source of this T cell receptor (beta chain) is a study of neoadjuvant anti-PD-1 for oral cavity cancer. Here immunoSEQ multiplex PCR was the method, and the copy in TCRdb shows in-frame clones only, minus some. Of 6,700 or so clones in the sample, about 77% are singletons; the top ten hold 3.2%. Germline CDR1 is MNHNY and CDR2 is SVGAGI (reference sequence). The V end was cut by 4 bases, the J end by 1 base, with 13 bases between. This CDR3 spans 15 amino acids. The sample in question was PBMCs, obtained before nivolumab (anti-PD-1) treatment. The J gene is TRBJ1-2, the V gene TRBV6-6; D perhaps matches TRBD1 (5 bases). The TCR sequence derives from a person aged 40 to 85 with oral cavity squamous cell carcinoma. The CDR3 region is CASSSVPGGNYGYTF. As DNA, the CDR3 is TGTGCCAGCAGTTCAGTCCCCGGGGGTAACTATGGCTACACCTTC.